Below are 14 T cell receptor beta chains sequenced from a single sample in a study of tumour-infiltrating T cells in Burkitt lymphoma. Clones were sequenced by immunoSEQ multiplex PCR, and TCRdb holds only the in-frame ones, with some missing. The sample yields tens of thousands of clones, around 32% seen once. Sequencing was performed on tumor tissue. These receptors all come from a human donor with Burkitt lymphoma.

This clone was counted between two and nine times. The chain joins TRBV25-1 to TRBJ2-6; D is uncertain. Trimming pared 7 bases from V and 2 bases from J, leaving 3 bases between. The CDR3 consists of 12 residues. From germline, CDR1 is MGHDK and CDR2 SYGVNS. CDR3 in DNA: TGTGCCAGCACTCCTGGGGCCAACGTCCTGACTTTC. Amino acids: CASTPGANVLTF. Drawing the rest from reference TRBV25-1 and TRBJ2-6, the complete variable domain is EADIYQTPRYLVIGTGKKITLECSQTMGHDKMYWYQQDPGMELHLIHYSYGVNSTEKGDLSSESTVSRIRTEHFPLTLESARPSHTSQYLCASTPGANVLTFGAGSRLTVL.

V and J are TRBV2 and TRBJ2-2; D may be TRBD1 (6 bases). CDR3 length equals 14 residues. Looked up from germline, CDR1 is SNHLY and CDR2 is FYNNEI. V gave up 7 bases and J gave up 1 base, with 10 bases separating them. The CDR3 loop reads CASTRQENTGELFF. In DNA form, the CDR3 reads TGTGCCAGCACCAGACAGGAGAACACCGGGGAGCTGTTTTTT.

This clone was detected a few times. The chain links TRBV4-1 to TRBJ1-1; 9 bases are shared with TRBD1. CDR1 and CDR2 (germline): MGHRA, YSYEKL. The CDR3 totals 14 residues. V lost 5 bases, J lost 0 bases, and 1 base stayed unmatched. In DNA, the CDR3 is TGCGCCAGCAGCTGGGACAGGGTGAACACTGAAGCTTTCTTT. Translation: CASSWDRVNTEAFF.

Here the CDR3 DNA reads TGTGCCAGCAGCCGGACGGCTTACTCCTACGAGCAGTACTTC. Its translation: CASSRTAYSYEQYF. The chain joins TRBV7-9 to TRBJ2-7; D unclear. This CDR3 region has 14 residues. V was cut by 5 bases and J by 0 bases, with 11 bases left in between. CDR1 and CDR2 from the germline V gene are SEHNR and FQNEAQ (reference sequence). The full variable domain, rest sourced from reference TRBV7-9 and TRBJ2-7, is DTGVSQNPRHKITKRGQNVTFRCDPISEHNRLYWYRQTLGQGPEFLTYFQNEAQLEKSRLLSDRFSAERPKGSFSTLEIQRTEQGDSAMYLCASSRTAYSYEQYFGPGTRLTVT.

The table lists this clone with a few counts. V usage is TRBV6-5 and J usage is TRBJ1-2, with TRBD1 identical over 7 bases. V was pared by 5 bases and J by 6 bases, with 9 bases of the junction left unmatched. Per the germline V gene, CDR1 is MNHEY and CDR2 is SVGAGI. The CDR3 is made up of 14 amino acids. The DNA for the CDR3 is TGTGCCAGCAGTCACAGGGGAATTGCTCATGGCTACACCTTC. This encodes CASSHRGIAHGYTF.

V usage is TRBV7-8 and J usage is TRBJ1-2, with 7 bases that match TRBD1. Germline V lookup: CDR1 SGHVS, CDR2 FQNEAQ. The CDR3 sequence is 13 residues long. V lost 1 base to trimming and J lost 7 bases; unmatched junction nucleotides: 3. This CDR3 reads CASSLEGASGYTF. The CDR3 DNA is TGTGCCAGCAGCTTAGAGGGGGCAAGTGGCTACACCTTC. Drawing the rest from reference TRBV7-8 and TRBJ1-2, the complete variable domain is GAGVSQSPRYKVAKRGQDVALRCDPISGHVSLFWYQQALGQGPEFLTYFQNEAQLDKSGLPSDRFFAERPEGSVSTLKIQRTQQEDSAVYLCASSLEGASGYTFGSGTRLTVV.

This chain links TRBV6-1 with TRBJ1-6, with 7 bases fitting TRBD1. V lost 2 bases to trimming and J lost 9 bases; unmatched junction nucleotides: 7. This CDR3 comprises 15 residues. Germline-derived CDR1 and CDR2 are MNHNS and SASEGT. The DNA for the CDR3 is TGTGCCAGCAGTGAAATAACAGGGGTCGCTTCACCCCTCCACTTT. Protein product: CASSEITGVASPLHF.

V gene TRBV4-3 combines with J gene TRBJ1-2, with D unclear. The V end lost 0 bases, the J end lost 4 bases, and 6 bases lay between the germline ends. From germline, CDR1 is LGHNA and CDR2 YSLEER. The length of the CDR3 is 13 residues. The DNA for the CDR3 is TGCGCCAGCAGCCAAGATACATCCTATGGCTACACCTTC. Translation gives CASSQDTSYGYTF.

This clone showed up just a few times. The V call is TRBV7-2, the J call TRBJ2-5, with TRBD2 as a possible D gene (7 bases). The CDR3 runs 15 residues. The ends were cut back, 0 bases at V and 5 bases at J, with 13 bases in the middle. CDR1 is SGHTA and CDR2 is FQGNSA in the germline V gene. In DNA, the CDR3 is TGTGCCAGCAGCTTAGCGGGGGGGCCGATGGAGACCCAGTACTTC. Translation: CASSLAGGPMETQYF.

About this clone itself: One end of the junction varies from germline; a read error may be responsible. V is TRBV20-1 and J is TRBJ2-3; a weak D match, TRBD2 (6 bases). Per germline, CDR1 DFQATT and CDR2 SNEGSKA (reference sequence). The CDR3 contains 11 residues. CDR3 nucleotides: TGCAGTGCTAGAGGCGATCGGCGGGGAACTTTT. It translates to CSARGDRRGTF.

J is TRBJ2-7 and V is TRBV28, with D hard to call. Germline CDR1 is MDHEN and CDR2 is SYDVKM. The CDR3 is 12 residues long. The germline V and J ends were trimmed by 3 bases and 2 bases, with 5 bases remaining between them. The CDR3 DNA follows: TGTGCCAGCAGTTTTTGGGCCTACGAGCAGTACTTC. Translation: CASSFWAYEQYF.

The rearrangement joins TRBV11-3 to TRBJ2-7; D remains ambiguous. CDR3 length: 14 residues. Trimming pared 0 bases from V and 5 bases from J, leaving 11 bases between. From germline, CDR1 is SGHNT and CDR2 YENEEA. CDR3 sequence reads: CASSLDPPGDEQYF. The CDR3 DNA follows: TGTGCCAGCAGCTTAGATCCCCCGGGTGACGAGCAGTACTTC.

This clone was detected a few times. The J gene is TRBJ1-5, the V gene TRBV7-9, with TRBD1 matching 9 bases. CDR1 and CDR2 (germline): SEHNR, FQNEAQ (reference sequence). The CDR3 totals 14 residues. The ends lost 5 bases at V and 4 bases at J; junction bases unmatched: 3. The CDR3 DNA reads TGTGCCAGCAGCCGACAGGGGGTTAATCAGCCCCAGCATTTT. Translation gives CASSRQGVNQPQHF.

This clone was seen a handful of times. The chain uses TRBV6-1 and TRBJ2-5, with 10 bases fitting TRBD1. Germline CDR1 MNHNS, CDR2 SASEGT. J gave up 5 bases and V 4 bases, and 4 bases lay outside the gene matches. The CDR3 runs to 14 residues. In DNA, the CDR3 is TGTGCCAGCAGTGGACAGGGGGCGTTTGAGACCCAGTACTTC. It yields the protein CASSGQGAFETQYF.